The 26 T cell receptor beta chains listed next were all sequenced from one sample in a study of blood T cell repertoires in COVID-19. Produced via immunoSEQ multiplex PCR; TCRdb's table is partial and in-frame only. The sample yields under 100,000 clones, less than 95% seen once. The material sequenced was peripheral blood. These receptors all come from a man aged 50 to 59 with acute or convalescent COVID-19.

This clone has only one observation. The CDR3 DNA reads as TGCAGCGTCCAAAGGGGTAGGGACAGATCCACAGATACGCAGTATTTT. Translated: CSVQRGRDRSTDTQYF. The V and J genes are TRBV29-1 and TRBJ2-3; 7 nucleotides line up with TRBD1. Germline V lookup: CDR1 SQVTM, CDR2 ANQGSEA. J lost 2 bases, V lost 6 bases, and 14 bases had no gene match. The CDR3 contains 16 residues.

This sequence joins TRBV10-3 and TRBJ2-1; TRBD2 matches 7 bases. Trimming removed 7 bases from V and 0 bases from J; junction bases left unmatched: 6. In germline, CDR1 is ENHRY, CDR2 SYGVKD. The CDR3 totals 15 residues. CDR3 residues: CAITTQRDSYNEQFF. CDR3 coding DNA: TGTGCCATCACAACCCAGCGGGACTCCTACAATGAGCAGTTCTTC.

The chain is built from TRBV5-8 and TRBJ2-2, with 10 bases matching TRBD1. In germline, CDR1 is SGHTS, CDR2 YDEGEE. This CDR3 has 15 residues. Trimming at V came to 2 bases and at J to 4 bases, leaving 2 bases not matched to a gene. The CDR3: CASSFRDRGTGELFF. The CDR3 nucleotides read TGTGCCAGCAGCTTCCGGGACAGGGGCACCGGGGAGCTGTTTTTT.

The gene calls are TRBV6-1 and TRBJ2-3; TRBD2 is a possible D gene (5 bases). The germline V gene has CDR1 MNHNS and CDR2 SASEGT. Trimming shortened V by 0 bases and J by 5 bases, and 6 bases separated the two germline ends. The CDR3 is made up of 13 amino acids. The CDR3 here is CASSEAGGDTQYF. As DNA, the CDR3 is TGTGCCAGCAGTGAAGCAGGAGGAGATACGCAGTATTTT.

V gene TRBV24-1 combines with J gene TRBJ2-1; a possible D gene is TRBD2 (6 bases). CDR3 size: 16 residues. The V gene lost 8 bases and the J gene lost 0 bases, with 16 bases spanning the gap. The germline CDR1 and CDR2 sequences are KGHDR and SFDVKD. Here the CDR3 DNA reads TGTGCCACCATCCCGGGACTTCTAAGCTCCTACAATGAGCAGTTCTTC. Its translation: CATIPGLLSSYNEQFF.

The V call is TRBV12-3 or TRBV12-4, the J call TRBJ2-3, with D unclear. The CDR3 loop spans 13 amino acids. The V gene lost 3 bases and the J gene lost 7 bases, with 11 bases spanning the gap. The CDR3 sequence: CASSLAEPNTQYF. CDR3 coding DNA: TGTGCCAGCAGTTTGGCAGAACCAAATACGCAGTATTTT.

The chain carries TRBV29-1 and TRBJ1-1; 7 bases are shared with TRBD1. The CDR3 has 12 amino acids. The germline V gene encodes CDR1 SQVTM and CDR2 ANQGSEA. V shed 4 bases, J shed 5 bases, and the junction held 4 bases outside the gene matches. The CDR3 region has the DNA TGCAGCGTTGGACAGGGCCGGACTGAAGCTTTCTTT. Its protein is CSVGQGRTEAFF.

The J gene is TRBJ2-3, the V gene TRBV12-3 or TRBV12-4; D unclear. Trimming cost V 4 bases and J 5 bases, with 4 bases left between them. CDR3 size: 11 residues. CDR3 bases: TGTGCCAGCAGTTCCGTAGATACGCAGTATTTT. It codes for CASSSVDTQYF.

Remarks on this clone: Sequence at one end of the junction differs from germline and may be a read error. J is TRBJ2-1 and V is TRBV7-2; 9 nucleotides line up with TRBD2. The CDR3 consists of 16 residues. The germline gives CDR1 SGHTA, CDR2 FQGNSA. CDR3 DNA sequence: TGTGCCAGCAGCTTAAAAGCGGGAGGCTCCTACCATGAGCAGTTCTTC. Its translation: CASSLKAGGSYHEQFF.

This sequence joins TRBV30 and TRBJ1-5; weak D call: TRBD1 (5 bases). CDR1 and CDR2 (germline): GTSNPN, SVGIG (reference sequence). The V gene lost 0 bases and the J gene lost 8 bases, with 11 bases spanning the gap. The CDR3 is 13 residues long. CDR3: CAWSVHGGEPQHF. In nucleotides, the CDR3 is TGTGCCTGGAGTGTACACGGGGGAGAGCCCCAGCATTTT.

V and J are TRBV27 and TRBJ2-7; weak D call: TRBD2 (6 bases). The ends were cut back, 0 bases at V and 4 bases at J, with 10 bases in the middle. The CDR3 totals 14 residues. CDR1 is MNHEY, CDR2 SMNVEV, per germline (reference sequence). CDR3 loop: CASSLSGSGYEQYF. The CDR3 DNA is TGTGCCAGCAGTTTATCAGGGAGCGGGTACGAGCAGTACTTC.

V gene TRBV4-1 combines with J gene TRBJ1-2; TRBD1 matches at 8 bases. J gave up 3 bases and V 4 bases, and 13 bases lay outside the gene matches. The V gene's germline CDR1 is MGHRA and CDR2 YSYEKL. This CDR3 is built from 17 residues. The CDR3: CASSPIFTGTGDYGYTF. Here the CDR3 DNA reads TGCGCCAGCAGCCCGATATTTACCGGGACAGGAGACTATGGCTACACCTTC.

This rearrangement joins TRBV7-2 to TRBJ2-2, with D perhaps matching TRBD1 (5 bases). V was shortened by 6 bases and J by 4 bases, with 12 bases between the two germline ends. The germline CDR1 and CDR2 sequences are SGHTA and FQGNSA. CDR3 length equals 14 residues. CDR3 region: CASSPFRATGELFF. The CDR3, as DNA: TGTGCCAGCAGTCCATTCAGGGCCACCGGGGAGCTGTTTTTT.

V gene TRBV7-8 combines with J gene TRBJ2-1; 8 bases map to TRBD2. The CDR3 is 18 residues long. V shed 1 base, J shed 3 bases, and the junction held 11 bases outside the gene matches. Germline CDR1 and CDR2: SGHVS and FQNEAQ. The CDR3 here is CASSLDRVAGLSYNEQFF. In nucleotides, the CDR3 is TGTGCCAGCAGCTTAGATAGGGTAGCGGGACTAAGCTACAATGAGCAGTTCTTC.

Note on this clone: Distinct nucleotide sequences in the sample also encode this CDR3. This chain uses TRBV7-2 with TRBJ2-7, with TRBD2 matching over 7 bases. Per germline, CDR1 SGHTA and CDR2 FQGNSA. After removal of 1 base from V and 1 base from J, the junction contained 1 base not matched to a gene. The CDR3 length is 14 residues. The CDR3 nucleotides are TGTGCCAGCAGCTTAGGACTAGCATCCTACGAGCAGTACTTC. It codes for CASSLGLASYEQYF.

This chain joins TRBV18 and TRBJ1-2; the D gene is possibly TRBD1 (6 bases). The CDR3 covers 16 residues. V was shortened by 2 bases and J by 7 bases, with 20 bases between the two germline ends. Germline CDR1 reads KGHSH; CDR2 reads LQKENI. The CDR3 loop reads CASSPSDQQGLTGYTF. As DNA, the CDR3 is TGTGCCAGCTCACCATCCGACCAACAGGGACTAACTGGCTACACCTTC.

The rearrangement uses TRBV7-9 and TRBJ1-6; 7 bases are shared with TRBD1. Germline CDR1 reads SEHNR; CDR2 reads FQNEAQ (reference sequence). J lost 9 bases, V lost 6 bases, and 8 bases had no gene match. The CDR3 extends over 14 amino acids. CDR3 loop: CASSYQGVGSPLHF. CDR3 DNA: TGTGCCAGCAGTTATCAGGGGGTAGGTTCACCCCTCCACTTT.

This sequence joins TRBV6-4 and TRBJ2-5; 9 bases align to TRBD2. The germline gives CDR1 MRHNA, CDR2 SNTAGT. The CDR3 totals 15 residues. The V and J ends lost 1 base and 1 base, in that order; junction bases with no gene match: 1. CDR3 in amino acids: CASSDLREGQETQYF. CDR3 DNA sequence: TGTGCCAGCAGTGACTTGCGGGAGGGCCAAGAGACCCAGTACTTC.

The CDR3 loop is CASSLPGANGYTF. For the CDR3, the DNA is TGTGCCAGCAGCTTGCCTGGGGCCAATGGCTACACCTTC. The chain employs TRBV5-4 and TRBJ1-2; the D gene is possibly TRBD1 (5 bases). The CDR3 sequence is 13 residues long. Germline assignment: CDR1 SGHNT and CDR2 YYREEE (reference sequence). V was trimmed by 1 base and J by 6 bases, leaving 10 bases between them.

The chain has TRBV9 and TRBJ1-1, with 7 bases lining up with TRBD1. Germline CDR1 reads SGDLS; CDR2 reads YYNGEE. CDR3 length: 14 residues. V lost 4 bases and J lost 1; bases outside the gene matches: 4. The CDR3 nucleotides read TGTGCCAGCAGCACCTGGACAGGGAACACTGAAGCTTTCTTT. It is translated as CASSTWTGNTEAFF. The entire variable domain, with the rest obtained from reference TRBV9 and TRBJ1-1, is as follows: DSGVTQTPKHLITATGQRVTLRCSPRSGDLSVYWYQQSLDQGLQFLIQYYNGEERAKGNILERFSAQQFPDLHSELNLSSLELGDSALYFCASSTWTGNTEAFFGQGTRLTVV.

The sample holds a few counts of this clone. The chain employs TRBV6-2 or TRBV6-3 and TRBJ2-7, with D maybe TRBD1 (6 bases). The CDR3 covers 14 residues. Trimming took off 5 bases at V and 3 bases at J, with 14 bases between the two ends. Germline V gene lookup returns CDR1 MNHEY and CDR2 SVGEGT. CDR3 bases: TGTGCCAGCAGTCCAAGGACAGCTGACTACGAGCAGTACTTC. Protein sequence: CASSPRTADYEQYF.

The chain links TRBV7-8 to TRBJ2-3; weak D call: TRBD2 (6 bases). V lost 0 bases and J 6 bases, leaving 25 bases between the germline ends. The length of the CDR3 is 19 residues. Germline V CDR1 and CDR2: SGHVS, FQNEAQ. CDR3 region: CASSLASRSSILAPDTQYF. The CDR3, as DNA: TGTGCCAGCAGCTTAGCGAGTCGGTCTTCTATACTAGCCCCCGATACGCAGTATTTT.

The chain is built from TRBV6-5 and TRBJ1-1, with 9 bases matching TRBD1. Trimming at V came to 6 bases and at J to 10 bases, leaving 6 bases not matched to a gene. The germline V gene has CDR1 MNHEY and CDR2 SVGAGI. The CDR3 loop spans 12 amino acids. The CDR3: CASRGTGQRAFF. CDR3 DNA: TGTGCCAGCAGAGGGACAGGGCAAAGAGCTTTCTTT.

The gene calls are TRBV3-1 (or the pseudogene TRBV3-2) and TRBJ2-7; a weak D match, TRBD2 (6 bases). V was pared by 4 bases and J by 0 bases, with 10 bases between. CDR1 and CDR2 (germline): LGHDT, YNNKEL (reference sequence). This CDR3 has 14 residues. The CDR3, as DNA: TGTGCCAGCAGCCGCGGGACGGTCTCCTACGAGCAGTACTTC. It translates to CASSRGTVSYEQYF.

This chain connects TRBV6-1 to TRBJ2-3; D unclear. The germline V and J ends were trimmed by 2 bases and 1 base, with 10 bases remaining between them. This CDR3 region has 15 residues. Germline CDR1 reads MNHNS; CDR2 reads SASEGT. The DNA of the CDR3 is TGTGCCAGCAGTGAAACGGGTAGACGCACAGATACGCAGTATTTT. Amino acid sequence: CASSETGRRTDTQYF.

The chain joins TRBV15 to TRBJ2-1, with 11 bases aligning to TRBD2. V was clipped by 2 bases and J by 10 bases; unmatched bases: 19. The length of the CDR3 is 19 residues. Germline V gene data show CDR1 as LNHNV and CDR2 as YYDKDF (reference sequence). CDR3 DNA: TGTGCCACCAGCAGATTCCCCTCCCCAACTAGCGGGAGTGTAGGGGAGCAGTTCTTC. Translating it yields CATSRFPSPTSGSVGEQFF.